The clone carrying this T cell receptor (beta chain) came up a few times. J gave up 4 bases and V 4 bases, and 1 base lay outside the gene matches. The CDR3 totals 13 residues. The germline V gene has CDR1 SGHAT and CDR2 FQNNGV. These data come from a study of cytomegalovirus exposure and HLA in healthy donors. Researchers ran the PCR with 60 Vbeta and 13 Jbeta primers. The protocol was immunoSEQ multiplex PCR, while the TCRdb copy is restricted to in-frame clones and leaves out a portion. The table has approximately 240,000 clones, over 70% seen once. The TCR sequence derives from an older woman in good health and CMV-seropositive. Sequenced input: PBMCs. J is TRBJ2-1 and V is TRBV11-2, with 7 bases matching TRBD1. For the CDR3, the DNA is TGTGCCAGCAGCTGGGGACAGTACAATGAGCAGTTCTTC. Translating it yields CASSWGQYNEQFF.